The clone carrying this T cell receptor beta chain has only a few counts. Patients chosen for sequencing had CD8+CD57+ cells that had expanded, as shown by flow cytometry. Genomic DNA served as template for TCR beta VDJ and CDR3 profiling. TCRdb itself ran the reads through MiXCR, one entry per CDR3 protein. The profile shows about 58,000 distinct CDR3 sequences, around 60% of them singletons. The source of the sample is a study of CD8+CD57+ T cells in acquired aplastic anemia. The CDR3 runs to 9 residues. Per the germline V gene, CDR1 is SEHNR and CDR2 is FQNEAQ (reference sequence). V was cut by 6 bases and J by 7 bases, with 3 bases left in between.

The receptor's source is a human donor with aplastic anemia. The sample comprised sorted CD4+, CD8+, or CD8+CD57+ T cells (not recorded which) from PBMCs. This sequence joins TRBV7-9 and TRBJ1-2; D ambiguous. CDR3 sequence (DNA): TGTGCCAGCAGGGGTGGCTACACCTTC. Protein: CASRGGYTF.